A single sample gave rise to the 18 T cell receptor beta chains below, sequenced in a study of neurological immune-mediated disorders. Each CDR3 protein is one row after TCRdb ran MiXCR on the 5' RACE reads. The sample lists approximately 50,000 distinct CDR3 sequences; 8% to 9% were seen once. Time point specified: longitudinal time-point 3. What was sequenced was PBMCs. Source of these receptors: a woman between 35 and 50 years old in good health.

This clonotype was detected ten times or more. The genes are TRBV5-1 and TRBJ1-1; 7 positions match TRBD1. Germline CDR1 SGHRS, CDR2 YFSETQ. CDR3 size: 17 residues. The junction had 14 bases not matched to a gene; V was cut back by 0 bases and J by 6 bases. DNA of the CDR3: TGCGCCAGCAGCTTGGTTTGGGACAGCCCGCGGCGCGCTGAAGCTTTCTTT. This encodes CASSLVWDSPRRAEAFF.

This clonotype was observed at least ten times. The chain carries TRBV6-2 or TRBV6-3 and TRBJ1-5; weak D call: TRBD1 (5 bases). The CDR3 contains 13 residues. Germline CDR1 is MNHEY and CDR2 is SVGEGT. V lost 6 bases and J lost 8, with 14 bases in between. The CDR3 loop reads CASSYRRDKPQHF. DNA for the CDR3: TGTGCCAGCAGCTACCGCAGGGATAAGCCCCAGCATTTT.

This clonotype was counted at least ten times. This chain uses TRBV21-1 with TRBJ1-1; the table calls TRBD1, which could not be checked here. TRBV21-1 is a documented pseudogene. CDR3 length equals 13 residues. DNA of the CDR3: TGTGCCAGCAGGGGACGGAAGAACACTGAAGCTTTCTTT. As protein: CASRGRKNTEAFF.

This clonotype has ten or more counts. The V call is TRBV10-3, the J call TRBJ1-5; TRBD1 is a possible D gene (5 bases). Germline CDR1 ENHRY, CDR2 SYGVKD. This CDR3 has 12 residues. Trimming removed 8 bases at V and 7 bases at J, with 12 bases between. The chain's CDR3 is CAIGHPNQPQHF. The CDR3 region has the DNA TGTGCCATCGGACACCCCAACCAGCCCCAGCATTTT.

The rearrangement joins TRBV6-5 to TRBJ2-1; D might be TRBD1 or TRBD2, each matching 5 bases. Trimming shortened V by 4 bases and J by 4 bases, and 14 bases separated the two germline ends. The CDR3 extends over 15 amino acids. Germline values: CDR1 MNHEY, CDR2 SVGAGI. CDR3 residues: CASSSTGGGYNEQFF. In nucleotides, the CDR3 is TGTGCCAGCAGTTCGACGGGTGGGGGTTACAATGAGCAGTTCTTC.

This clonotype was seen many times. This rearrangement joins TRBV4-1 to TRBJ2-7, with 11 bases lining up with TRBD1. CDR1 and CDR2 (germline): MGHRA, YSYEKL. The CDR3 sequence is 15 residues long. V lost 4 bases to trimming and J lost 3 bases; unmatched junction nucleotides: 5. CDR3 protein: CASSRGTGGFYEQYF. The CDR3 DNA is TGCGCCAGCAGCCGCGGGACAGGGGGTTTCTACGAGCAGTACTTC.

This clonotype was found many times. The V gene is TRBV7-9, the J gene TRBJ2-1; 14 positions agree with TRBD2. The CDR3 spans 18 residues. Unmatched junction bases numbered 9, after V lost 4 bases and J lost 4 bases. Germline V gives CDR1 SEHNR, CDR2 FQNEAQ (reference sequence). The CDR3 DNA sequence: TGTGCCAGCAGCTCAAATCGACTAGCGGGGGGGGGTTACAATGAGCAGTTCTTC. It specifies CASSSNRLAGGGYNEQFF. The entire variable domain, with the rest obtained from reference TRBV7-9 and TRBJ2-1, is as follows: DTGVSQNPRHKITKRGQNVTFRCDPISEHNRLYWYRQTLGQGPEFLTYFQNEAQLEKSRLLSDRFSAERPKGSFSTLEIQRTEQGDSAMYLCASSSNRLAGGGYNEQFFGPGTRLTVL.

This clonotype was detected many times. The chain has TRBV29-1 and TRBJ2-3; D might be TRBD2 (7 bases). This CDR3 is 14 amino acids long. From germline, CDR1 is SQVTM and CDR2 ANQGSEA. V lost 6 bases and J lost 0, with 13 bases in between. The CDR3 bases are TGCAGCGTGAGTCGGGGGGCAAGCACAGATACGCAGTATTTT. It codes for CSVSRGASTDTQYF.

This clonotype was counted many times. V and J are TRBV5-1 and TRBJ2-7; 9 nucleotides agree with TRBD1. The CDR3 runs to 15 residues. Germline V lookup: CDR1 SGHRS, CDR2 YFSETQ. J gave up 0 bases and V 7 bases, and 8 bases lay outside the gene matches. CDR3 region: CASGPGTGISYEQYF. The CDR3 DNA reads as TGCGCCAGCGGCCCTGGGACAGGGATCTCCTACGAGCAGTACTTC.

CDR3 coding DNA: TGCGCCAGCAGCCTCGACAGGGGAAACACAGATACGCAGTATTTT. Its translation: CASSLDRGNTDTQYF. This chain uses TRBV5-1 with TRBJ2-3; the match to TRBD1 covers 8 bases. This CDR3 comprises 15 residues. Germline V CDR1 and CDR2: SGHRS, YFSETQ. J was trimmed by 2 bases and V by 4 bases; bases with no gene match: 6.

This clonotype was observed many times. The chain carries TRBV20-1 and TRBJ1-1, with D possibly being TRBD1 (6 bases). Germline loops: CDR1 DFQATT, CDR2 SNEGSKA (reference sequence). The CDR3 totals 16 residues. Trimming left V 6 bases short and J 4 bases short, with 24 bases between. CDR3 loop: CSATKPGGQRGTEAFF. CDR3 bases: TGCAGTGCCACCAAACCTGGGGGCCAACGGGGCACTGAAGCTTTCTTT.

This clonotype was counted at least ten times. The chain carries TRBV5-1 and TRBJ2-6; the D gene is possibly TRBD1 (5 bases). Germline-derived CDR1 and CDR2 are SGHRS and YFSETQ. The CDR3 is 18 residues long. Trimming cost V 5 bases and J 0 bases, with 18 bases left between them. CDR3: CASSKDIPSPSGANVLTF. CDR3 coding DNA: TGCGCCAGCAGTAAGGACATCCCCTCCCCCTCTGGGGCCAACGTCCTGACTTTC.

This clonotype was counted many times. The chain carries TRBV6-5 and TRBJ2-1; D gene ambiguous. V was pared by 2 bases and J by 9 bases, with 8 bases between. Germline CDR1 reads MNHEY; CDR2 reads SVGAGI. CDR3 size: 12 residues. DNA of the CDR3: TGTGCCAGCAGTTACCGACCCGGTGAGCAGTTCTTC. Its protein product is CASSYRPGEQFF.

By share, this clonotype ranks as medium-sized. V and J are TRBV6-7 and TRBJ1-2, with a weak D call TRBD1 (6 bases). TRBV6-7 is assigned to the ORF class and has an uncertain function. Trimming left V 4 bases short and J 4 bases short, with 13 bases between. There are 14 residues in the CDR3. CDR3 region: CASSSRDTPYGYTF. In DNA, the CDR3 is TGTGCCAGCAGTTCCCGGGACACGCCCTATGGCTACACCTTC.

At least ten counts were recorded for this clonotype. This rearrangement joins TRBV20-1 to TRBJ2-3; 13 nucleotides agree with TRBD2. V lost 6 bases, J lost 4 bases, and 7 bases stayed unmatched. This CDR3 comprises 15 residues. Germline values: CDR1 DFQATT, CDR2 SNEGSKA (reference sequence). The DNA for the CDR3 is TGCAGTGCGCCCACTGGGACTAGCGGGGCAGATACGCAGTATTTT. This translates into CSAPTGTSGADTQYF.

The rearrangement uses TRBV5-1 and TRBJ2-7, with unresolved D. Between the trimmed V and J ends, which lost 0 bases and 6 bases, there was a span of 10 bases. Germline CDR1 reads SGHRS; CDR2 reads YFSETQ. The CDR3 is made up of 13 amino acids. Here the CDR3 reads CASSLAPLSEQYF. The CDR3 nucleotides read TGCGCCAGCAGCTTGGCCCCGCTTTCCGAGCAGTACTTC.

This clonotype was recorded at least ten times. V usage is TRBV5-1 and J usage is TRBJ2-1; a possible D gene is TRBD1 (6 bases). V lost 0 bases and J 7 bases, leaving 14 bases between the germline ends. This CDR3 has 15 amino acids. Germline V gives CDR1 SGHRS, CDR2 YFSETQ. This CDR3 reads CASSLVGAQWNEQFF. CDR3 sequence (DNA): TGCGCCAGCAGCTTGGTGGGGGCCCAGTGGAATGAGCAGTTCTTC.

V is TRBV2 and J is TRBJ1-5, with 7 bases fitting TRBD1. CDR1 is SNHLY and CDR2 is FYNNEI in the germline V gene. Trimming took 7 bases from V and 0 from J; bases not matched to a gene: 6. This CDR3 has 15 amino acids. CDR3 protein: CASNKDRYSNQPQHF. The CDR3, as DNA: TGTGCCAGCAACAAGGACAGGTATAGCAATCAGCCCCAGCATTTT. The full variable domain, in which reference TRBV2 and TRBJ1-5 provide the parts outside the CDR3, is EPEVTQTPSHQVTQMGQEVILRCVPISNHLYFYWYRQILGQKVEFLVSFYNNEISEKSEIFDDQFSVERPDGSNFTLKIRSTKLEDSAMYFCASNKDRYSNQPQHFGDGTRLSIL.